The clone carrying this TCR beta chain has a count of ten or more. Its matching antigen is unknown. This record comes from a study of T cells in Graves' hyperthyroidism and ophthalmopathy. Germline-derived CDR1 and CDR2 are MNHEY and SMNVEV (reference sequence). The CDR3 is 17 residues long. V lost 6 bases and J lost 6; bases outside the gene matches: 16. TCR beta CDR3 region amplification was performed from RNA transcripts. The TCR CDR3 was amplified in a first-round RT-PCR using the HTBI primer set. TCRdb reprocessed the multiplex PCR reads with MiXCR, giving one entry per CDR3 protein. Of a few hundred thousand distinct CDR3 sequences listed, about 13% are singletons. Study-wide results and caveats: Most thyroid clonotypes expanded above 0.001 appeared in blood too.

In the ophthalmopathy cohort, Clinical Activity Score was at least 3, NOSPECS grade at least 4, and duration under 3 months. The study excluded patients with uncontrolled infection, other autoimmune disease, pregnancy or lactation. Used for diagnoses were clinical symptoms, serum thyroxine and TRAb, thyroid ultrasound and orbital computed tomography. Input material: blood. The rearrangement links TRBV27 to TRBJ2-1, with 8 bases fitting TRBD2. The sequence derives from a woman in her thirties or forties with Graves' ophthalmopathy. This chain's CDR3 is CASSPGWRGLGTNEQFF. CDR3 in DNA: TGTGCCAGCAGCCCTGGCTGGAGGGGACTAGGTACCAATGAGCAGTTCTTC.